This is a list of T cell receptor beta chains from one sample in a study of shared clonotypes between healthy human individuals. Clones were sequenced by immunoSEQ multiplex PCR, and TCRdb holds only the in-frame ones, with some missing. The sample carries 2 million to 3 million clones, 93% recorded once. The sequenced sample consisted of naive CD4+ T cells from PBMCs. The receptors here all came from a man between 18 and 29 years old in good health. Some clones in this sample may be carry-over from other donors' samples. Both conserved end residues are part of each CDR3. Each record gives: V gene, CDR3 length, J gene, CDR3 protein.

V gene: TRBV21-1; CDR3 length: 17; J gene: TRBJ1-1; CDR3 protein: CASSKEWGGLWRTEAFF
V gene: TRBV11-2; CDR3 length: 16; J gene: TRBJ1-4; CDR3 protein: CASSLGPGQGREKLFF
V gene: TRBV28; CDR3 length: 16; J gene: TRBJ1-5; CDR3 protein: CASSSRRTGFTQPQHF
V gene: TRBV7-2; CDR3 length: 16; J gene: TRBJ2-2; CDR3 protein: CASSLGPSLYTGELFF
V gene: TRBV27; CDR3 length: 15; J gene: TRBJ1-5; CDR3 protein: CASSFRGYSGQPQHF
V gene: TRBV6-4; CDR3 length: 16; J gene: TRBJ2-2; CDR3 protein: CASSDSWRSNTGELFF
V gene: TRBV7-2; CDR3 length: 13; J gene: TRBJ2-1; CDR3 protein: CASSLGRYNEQFF
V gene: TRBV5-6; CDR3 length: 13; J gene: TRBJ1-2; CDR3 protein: CASSLDIPYGYTF
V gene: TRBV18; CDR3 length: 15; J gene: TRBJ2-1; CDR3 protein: CASSPNGGGYNEQFF
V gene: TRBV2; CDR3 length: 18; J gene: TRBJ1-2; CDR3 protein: CASSGRAGGLPASYGYTF
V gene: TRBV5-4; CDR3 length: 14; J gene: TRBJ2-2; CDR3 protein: CATYSGVYTGELFF
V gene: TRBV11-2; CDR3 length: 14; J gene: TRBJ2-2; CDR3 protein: CASSLTVNTGELFF
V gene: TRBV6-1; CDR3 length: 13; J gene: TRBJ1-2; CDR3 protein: CASGQTGDYGYTF
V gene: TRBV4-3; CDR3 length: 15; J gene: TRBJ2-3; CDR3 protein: CASSQDGQGGDTQYF
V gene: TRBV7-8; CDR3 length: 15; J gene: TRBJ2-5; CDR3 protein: CASSPNLGFQETQYF
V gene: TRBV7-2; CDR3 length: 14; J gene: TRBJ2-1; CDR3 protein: CASSLGVRGYEQFF
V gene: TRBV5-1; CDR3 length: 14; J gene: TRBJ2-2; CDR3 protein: CASRGQSNTGELFF
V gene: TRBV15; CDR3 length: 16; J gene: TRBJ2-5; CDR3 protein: CATSRGTSGSQGTQYF
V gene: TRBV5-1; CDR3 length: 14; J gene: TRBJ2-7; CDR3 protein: CASSFWDSSYEQYF
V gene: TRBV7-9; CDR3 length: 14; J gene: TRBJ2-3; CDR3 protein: CASSRTLGTDTQYF
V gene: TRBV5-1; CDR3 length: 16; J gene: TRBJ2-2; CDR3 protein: CASSQTARGFTGELFF
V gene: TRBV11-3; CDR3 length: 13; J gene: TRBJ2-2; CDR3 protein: CASSQGNTGELFF
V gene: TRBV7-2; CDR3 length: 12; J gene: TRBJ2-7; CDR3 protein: CASSLSSYEQYF
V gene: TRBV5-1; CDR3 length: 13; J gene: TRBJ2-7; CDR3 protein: CASSSPGPGEQYF
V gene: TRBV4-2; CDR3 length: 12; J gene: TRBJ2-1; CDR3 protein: CASSPPRGEQFF